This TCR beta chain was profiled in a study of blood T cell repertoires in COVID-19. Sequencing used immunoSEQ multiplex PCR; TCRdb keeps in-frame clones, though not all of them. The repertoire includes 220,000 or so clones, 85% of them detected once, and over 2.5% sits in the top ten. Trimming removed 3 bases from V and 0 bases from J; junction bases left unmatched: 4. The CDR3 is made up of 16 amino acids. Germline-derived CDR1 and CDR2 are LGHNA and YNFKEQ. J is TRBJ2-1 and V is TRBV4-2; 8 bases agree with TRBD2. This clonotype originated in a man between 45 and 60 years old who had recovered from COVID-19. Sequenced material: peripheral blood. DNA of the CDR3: TGTGCCAGCAGCCACGCCGGGACTAGCTCCTACAATGAGCAGTTCTTC. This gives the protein CASSHAGTSSYNEQFF.